This TCR beta chain was identified during a study of T cells in pancreatic ductal adenocarcinoma. Study observations and caveats: Blood clonality (roughly 0.067) did not differ significantly from tumor (about 0.12).

The selected patients with pancreatic ductal adenocarcinoma had surgery but no neoadjuvant therapy. Germline V lookup: CDR1 SGHTA, CDR2 FQGNSA. With 5 bases clipped from V and 4 bases from J, the junction kept 16 bases outside the gene matches. This CDR3 is 17 amino acids long. Repertoires were generated with immunoSEQ multiplex PCR, while TCRdb's copy carries only in-frame clones and drops some. This sample has roughly 17,000 clones, with about 90% found just once. Concerning this clone itself: What it binds is unknown.

Sample: PBMCs. The sequence derives from a human donor with pancreatic ductal adenocarcinoma. This chain connects TRBV7-2 to TRBJ2-7; 8 bases agree with TRBD1. The CDR3 DNA sequence: TGTGCCAGCAGCGGTTTTACCGGGACAGGTGATGAGTACGAGCAGTACTTC. It translates to CASSGFTGTGDEYEQYF.